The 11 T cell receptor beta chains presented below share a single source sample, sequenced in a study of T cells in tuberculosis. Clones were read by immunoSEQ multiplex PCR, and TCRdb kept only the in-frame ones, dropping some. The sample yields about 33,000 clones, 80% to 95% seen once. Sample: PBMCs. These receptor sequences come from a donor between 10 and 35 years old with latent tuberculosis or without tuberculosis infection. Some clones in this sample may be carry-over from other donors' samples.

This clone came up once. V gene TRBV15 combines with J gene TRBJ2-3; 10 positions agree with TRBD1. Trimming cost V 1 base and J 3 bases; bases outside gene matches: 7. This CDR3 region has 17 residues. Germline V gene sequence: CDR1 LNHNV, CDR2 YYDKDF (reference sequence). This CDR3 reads CATSRGVMGQGTDTQYF. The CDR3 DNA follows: TGTGCCACCAGCAGAGGGGTGATGGGACAGGGGACAGATACGCAGTATTTT. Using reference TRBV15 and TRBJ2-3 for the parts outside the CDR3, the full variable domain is DAMVIQNPRYQVTQFGKPVTLSCSQTLNHNVMYWYQQKSSQAPKLLFHYYDKDFNNEADTPDNFQSRRPNTSFCFLDIRSPGLGDTAMYLCATSRGVMGQGTDTQYFGPGTRLTVL.

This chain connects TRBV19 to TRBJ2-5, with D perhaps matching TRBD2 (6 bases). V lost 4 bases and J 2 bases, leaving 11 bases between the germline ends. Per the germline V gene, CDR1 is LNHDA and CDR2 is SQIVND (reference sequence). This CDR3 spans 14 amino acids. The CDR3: CASSRMGGQETQYF. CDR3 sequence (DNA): TGTGCCAGTAGTAGAATGGGGGGTCAAGAGACCCAGTACTTC.

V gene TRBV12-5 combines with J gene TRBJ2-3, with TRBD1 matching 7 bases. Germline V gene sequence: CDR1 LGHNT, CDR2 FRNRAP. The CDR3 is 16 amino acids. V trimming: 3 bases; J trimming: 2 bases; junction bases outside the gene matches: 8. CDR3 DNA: TGTGCTAGTGGTTTCTCAGAGGGGGCGCCCACAGATACGCAGTATTTT. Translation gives CASGFSEGAPTDTQYF. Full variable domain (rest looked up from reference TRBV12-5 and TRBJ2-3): DARVTQTPRHKVTEMGQEVTMRCQPILGHNTVFWYRQTMMQGLELLAYFRNRAPLDDSGMPKDRFSAEMPDATLATLKIQPSEPRDSAVYFCASGFSEGAPTDTQYFGPGTRLTVL.

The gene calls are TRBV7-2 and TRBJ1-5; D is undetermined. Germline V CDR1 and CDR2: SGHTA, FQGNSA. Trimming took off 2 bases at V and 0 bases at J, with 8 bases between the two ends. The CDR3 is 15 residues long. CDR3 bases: TGTGCCAGCAGCTTATACGGGGATAGCAATCAGCCCCAGCATTTT. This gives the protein CASSLYGDSNQPQHF.

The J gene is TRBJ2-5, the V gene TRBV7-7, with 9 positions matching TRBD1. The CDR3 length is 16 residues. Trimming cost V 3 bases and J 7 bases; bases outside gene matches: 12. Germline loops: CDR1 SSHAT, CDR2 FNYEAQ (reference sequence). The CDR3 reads CASSFQLPGQGVTQYF. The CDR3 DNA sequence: TGTGCCAGCAGCTTTCAACTCCCGGGACAGGGTGTGACCCAGTACTTC.

The CDR3 is CASSGTGGHSTSTDTQYF. The CDR3 DNA reads as TGTGCCAGCAGTGGGACAGGGGGCCACTCCACTAGCACAGATACGCAGTATTTT. The V gene is TRBV2, the J gene TRBJ2-3, with TRBD1 matching over 11 bases. The CDR3 consists of 18 residues. The junction had 9 bases not matched to a gene; V was cut back by 4 bases and J by 0 bases. The germline gives CDR1 SNHLY, CDR2 FYNNEI.

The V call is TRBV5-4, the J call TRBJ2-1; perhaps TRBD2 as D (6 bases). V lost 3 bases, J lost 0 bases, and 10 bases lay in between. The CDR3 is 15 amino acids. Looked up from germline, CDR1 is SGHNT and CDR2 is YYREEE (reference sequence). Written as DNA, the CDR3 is TGTGCCAGCAGCTCGGGGGAGAGCTCCTACAATGAGCAGTTCTTC. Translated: CASSSGESSYNEQFF.

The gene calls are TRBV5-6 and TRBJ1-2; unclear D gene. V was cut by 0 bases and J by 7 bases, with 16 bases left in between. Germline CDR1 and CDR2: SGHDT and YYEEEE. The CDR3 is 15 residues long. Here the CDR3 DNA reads TGTGCCAGCAGCTTGGTAGGAGGGAGCGGACGTGGCTACACCTTC. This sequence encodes CASSLVGGSGRGYTF.

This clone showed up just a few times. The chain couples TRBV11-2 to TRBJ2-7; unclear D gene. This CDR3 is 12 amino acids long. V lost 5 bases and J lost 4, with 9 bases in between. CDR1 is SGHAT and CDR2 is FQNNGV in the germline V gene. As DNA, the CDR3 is TGTGCCAGCAGCCATTACAAGTACGAGCAGTACTTC. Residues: CASSHYKYEQYF.

The CDR3 is CASSQQEFMNTEAFF. The CDR3 DNA reads TGCGCCAGCAGCCAACAGGAATTCATGAACACTGAAGCTTTCTTT. This chain joins TRBV4-1 and TRBJ1-1, with D hard to call. Trimming cost V 2 bases and J 0 bases, with 10 bases left between them. The germline gives CDR1 MGHRA, CDR2 YSYEKL. This CDR3 contains 15 residues.

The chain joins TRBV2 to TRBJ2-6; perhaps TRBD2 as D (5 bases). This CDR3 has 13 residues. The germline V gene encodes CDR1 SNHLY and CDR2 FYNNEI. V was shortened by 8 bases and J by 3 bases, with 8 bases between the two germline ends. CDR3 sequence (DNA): TGTGCCAGCTATGAGGGTGGGGCCAACGTCCTGACTTTC. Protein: CASYEGGANVLTF.